Listed below are T cell receptor beta chains from one sample, sequenced in a study of CD8 T cells in Susac syndrome. From the immunoSEQ multiplex PCR reads, TCRdb called clonotypes with MiXCR, one entry per CDR3 protein. In the table there are about 130,000 distinct CDR3 sequences, about 94% of which are singletons. Sequencing used CD8+ T cells from PBMCs. Receptor source: a human donor with Susac syndrome. Both conserved end residues are part of each CDR3. The D gene is left open where the match is weak. Clone size, where shown, is once, few, many, or a class for clones that have expanded.

size	V	D	J	CDR3	DNA
-	TRBV7-9	-	TRBJ2-1	CASTLEDNEQFF	TGTGCCAGCACCTTAGAGGACAATGAGCAGTTCTTC
-	TRBV30	TRBD1	TRBJ2-1	CAWEDRGDEQFF	TGTGCCTGGGAGGACAGGGGCGATGAGCAGTTCTTC
-	TRBV29-1	-	TRBJ2-4	CSVEERQGPKNIQYF	TGCAGCGTTGAGGAGAGGCAGGGGCCCAAAAACATTCAGTACTTC
-	TRBV2	TRBD1	TRBJ2-7	CASEPPRDRKTYEQYF	TGTGCCAGCGAACCCCCCCGGGACAGAAAAACCTACGAGCAGTACTTC
-	TRBV7-6	TRBD1	TRBJ2-2	CASSPEGAGRGAGELFF	TGTGCCAGCAGCCCCGAGGGGGCAGGACGTGGGGCCGGGGAGCTGTTTTTT
-	TRBV14	-	TRBJ1-2	CASSQDPDRRPETNYGYTF	TGTGCCAGCAGCCAAGATCCGGACCGACGACCGGAAACTAACTATGGCTACACCTTC
-	TRBV7-8	TRBD2	TRBJ2-3	CASSLHSGGSTDTQYF	TGTGCCAGCAGCCTCCACAGCGGGGGAAGCACAGATACGCAGTATTTT
-	TRBV7-9	-	TRBJ2-3	CASSLEGFTDTQYF	TGTGCCAGCAGCTTAGAGGGTTTTACAGATACGCAGTATTTT
once	TRBV10-3	-	TRBJ1-3	CAIRGELSGNTIYF	TGTGCCATCAGGGGTGAGCTCTCTGGAAACACCATATATTTT
-	TRBV29-1	-	TRBJ1-5	CSVECVPSNQPQHF	TGCAGCGTTGAGTGTGTACCTAGCAATCAGCCCCAGCATTTT
-	TRBV5-1	-	TRBJ2-7	CASSVRGPVYEQYF	TGCGCCAGCAGCGTCAGGGGTCCAGTCTACGAGCAGTACTTC
-	TRBV7-3	TRBD2	TRBJ2-5	CASSLAGGETQYF	TGTGCCAGCAGTCTAGCGGGAGGCGAGACCCAGTACTTC
-	TRBV28	-	TRBJ1-2	CASSLGNRCTF	TGTGCCAGCAGTTTGGGAAACAGGTGCACCTTC
-	TRBV21-1	-	TRBJ1-2	CASSGAGYYGYTF	TGTGCCAGCAGCGGTGCAGGCTACTATGGCTACACCTTC
-	TRBV6-1	-	TRBJ2-2	CASSELTTTSTGELFF	TGTGCCAGCAGTGAACTGACTACCACGAGCACCGGGGAGCTGTTTTTT
-	TRBV7-9	-	TRBJ1-1	CASREVQGDTEAFF	TGTGCCAGCAGGGAGGTTCAGGGAGACACTGAAGCTTTCTTT
-	TRBV20-1	-	TRBJ2-7	CSVRVGEDEQYF	TGCAGTGTGAGAGTGGGTGAGGACGAGCAGTACTTC
-	TRBV15	-	TRBJ2-3	CATSRDTTSHTDTQYF	TGTGCCACCAGCAGAGATACAACTAGCCACACAGATACGCAGTATTTT
-	TRBV4-3	-	TRBJ2-7	CASSQVTGARSEQYF	TGCGCCAGCAGCCAAGTTACGGGGGCGCGATCCGAGCAGTACTTC
once	TRBV7-9	-	TRBJ1-2	CASSLPGILYGYTF	TGTGCCAGCAGCTTACCAGGGATCCTCTATGGCTACACCTTC
once	TRBV7-2	-	TRBJ2-7	CASSGSGGPPYEQYF	TGTGCCAGCAGCGGTAGTGGTGGGCCGCCCTACGAGCAGTACTTC
-	TRBV5-6	TRBD2	TRBJ2-1	CASSSAASGYNEQFF	TGTGCCAGCAGCTCCGCGGCTAGCGGCTACAATGAGCAGTTCTTC
-	TRBV7-9	TRBD1	TRBJ2-7	CASSMTGAPYEQYF	TGTGCCAGCAGCATGACAGGGGCCCCTTACGAGCAGTACTTC